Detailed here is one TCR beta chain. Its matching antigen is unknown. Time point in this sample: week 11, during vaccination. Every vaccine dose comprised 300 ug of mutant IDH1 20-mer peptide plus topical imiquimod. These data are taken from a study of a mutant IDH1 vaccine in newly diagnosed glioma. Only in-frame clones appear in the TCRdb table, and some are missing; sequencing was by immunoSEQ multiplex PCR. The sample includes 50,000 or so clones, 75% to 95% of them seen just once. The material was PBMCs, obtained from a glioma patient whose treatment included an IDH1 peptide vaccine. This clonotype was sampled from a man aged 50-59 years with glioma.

CDR3 protein: CASSLGADVEQFF. CDR3 coding DNA: TGTGCCAGCAGCTTAGGGGCAGACGTTGAGCAGTTCTTC. The rearrangement joins TRBV7-9 to TRBJ2-1; no clear D gene. Germline CDR1 is SEHNR and CDR2 is FQNEAQ (reference sequence). The V end was cut by 1 base, the J end by 9 bases, with 10 bases between. This CDR3 has 13 amino acids.